Following are 14 T cell receptor beta chains from one sample sequenced in a study of shared clonotypes between healthy human individuals. Libraries were prepared by immunoSEQ multiplex PCR; TCRdb keeps only in-frame clonotypes and omits some of them. The data show 1.6 million or so clones, 95% to 97% seen once. Sequencing was performed on naive CD4+ T cells sorted from blood. Subset of the sample: CD45RA+ positively selected. These receptors all stem from a man aged 25 to 40 in good health.

The J gene is TRBJ1-5, the V gene TRBV28, with D possibly being TRBD1 (6 bases). The CDR3 has 13 residues. Looked up from germline, CDR1 is MDHEN and CDR2 is SYDVKM. Trimming removed 10 bases from V and 1 base from J, with 11 bases in between. CDR3 sequence (DNA): TGTGCCACCGTTGGGGGCAGCAATCAGCCCCAGCATTTT. Its protein is CATVGGSNQPQHF.

The chain couples TRBV19 to TRBJ2-1; 12 nucleotides match TRBD2. Per germline, CDR1 LNHDA and CDR2 SQIVND (reference sequence). The J segment lost 6 bases and the V segment lost 3 bases, leaving 9 bases of the junction unmatched. CDR3 length equals 17 residues. The CDR3, as DNA: TGTGCCAGTAGTATCCTTTCGCTAGCGGGAGGGGGCAATGAGCAGTTCTTC. Its translation is CASSILSLAGGGNEQFF.

V usage is TRBV7-9 and J usage is TRBJ2-7; 10 bases map to TRBD1. The V and J ends lost 11 bases and 3 bases, in that order; junction bases with no gene match: 10. There are 14 residues in the CDR3. Germline V CDR1 and CDR2: SEHNR, FQNEAQ (reference sequence). CDR3 amino acids: CAVPSGTGDYEQYF. In DNA, the CDR3 is TGTGCCGTGCCATCCGGGACAGGGGACTACGAGCAGTACTTC.

The chain joins TRBV5-4 to TRBJ1-4; 7 nucleotides align to TRBD1. The CDR3 has 17 amino acids. CDR1 is SGHNT and CDR2 is YYREEE in the germline V gene (reference sequence). J lost 7 bases, V lost 4 bases, and 16 bases had no gene match. The CDR3 is CASSGRDSLSTGEKLFF. In DNA form, the CDR3 reads TGTGCCAGCAGCGGCCGGGACAGTCTATCAACAGGTGAAAAACTGTTTTTT.

The chain carries TRBV18 and TRBJ1-2, with D unresolved. Germline CDR1 reads KGHSH; CDR2 reads LQKENI. The CDR3 is 14 residues long. Trimming pared 3 bases from V and 7 bases from J, leaving 15 bases between. The CDR3 bases are TGTGCCAGCTCACCCCCTTCCGTGTCGTCTGGCTACACCTTC. Amino acids: CASSPPSVSSGYTF.

CDR3 sequence reads: CASIRDRAKDTQYF. CDR3 bases: TGTGCCAGCATCCGGGACAGGGCGAAAGATACGCAGTATTTT. The V gene is TRBV2, the J gene TRBJ2-3; 9 positions agree with TRBD1. The CDR3 consists of 14 residues. CDR1 is SNHLY, CDR2 FYNNEI, per germline. Unmatched junction bases numbered 7, after V lost 7 bases and J lost 5 bases.

J is TRBJ2-2 and V is TRBV27; D is unclear. The CDR3 extends over 13 amino acids. CDR1 is MNHEY and CDR2 is SMNVEV in the germline V gene (reference sequence). Trimming shortened V by 6 bases and J by 0 bases, and 5 bases separated the two germline ends. CDR3 nucleotide sequence: TGTGCCAGCAGGCCCACGAACACCGGGGAGCTGTTTTTT. Translation: CASRPTNTGELFF.

The V and J genes are TRBV11-2 and TRBJ1-4, with D maybe TRBD1 (6 bases). Looked up from germline, CDR1 is SGHAT and CDR2 is FQNNGV. Trimming left V 7 bases short and J 2 bases short, with 23 bases between. The CDR3 spans 18 residues. CDR3 region: CASTRGRGLSDTNEKLFF. Written as DNA, the CDR3 is TGTGCCAGCACTAGGGGCAGGGGACTGTCCGACACTAATGAAAAACTGTTTTTT.

With respect to this clone: The same CDR3 can be traced to other DNA sequences in this sample. The gene calls are TRBV18 and TRBJ1-5; 8 positions agree with TRBD1. Germline loops: CDR1 KGHSH, CDR2 LQKENI. The CDR3 consists of 14 residues. V was clipped by 3 bases and J by 4 bases; unmatched bases: 2. The chain's CDR3 is CASSPGQGNQPQHF. The DNA of the CDR3 is TGTGCCAGCTCACCCGGACAGGGAAATCAGCCCCAGCATTTT.

This clone was counted a few times. The DNA of the CDR3 is TGTGCCAGCAGTTTAATGGCAGGGGTAGGGACTAATGAAAAACTGTTTTTT. This translates into CASSLMAGVGTNEKLFF. This chain connects TRBV27 to TRBJ1-4; perhaps TRBD1 as D (6 bases). This CDR3 has 17 residues. V was trimmed by 2 bases and J by 2 bases, leaving 15 bases between them. Germline CDR1 MNHEY, CDR2 SMNVEV (reference sequence).

The chain is built from TRBV10-1 and TRBJ2-3; possible D gene TRBD1, 5 bases. The germline V and J ends were trimmed by 5 bases and 1 base, with 7 bases remaining between them. The CDR3 runs 13 residues. CDR1 and CDR2 from the germline V gene are WNHNN and SYGVQD (reference sequence). CDR3 bases: TGCGCCAGCAGTTCACAGGGCACAGATACGCAGTATTTT. It encodes CASSSQGTDTQYF.

The chain combines TRBV27 with TRBJ2-1; 7 bases map to TRBD1. The CDR3 has 20 amino acids. Losses at the gene ends were 4 bases for V and 4 bases for J; bases not matched to a gene: 22. The V gene's germline CDR1 is MNHEY and CDR2 SMNVEV (reference sequence). The CDR3 sequence: CASSSRSGTANPDRYNEQFF. The CDR3 bases are TGTGCCAGCAGTTCGCGATCCGGGACAGCCAACCCAGATAGGTACAATGAGCAGTTCTTC.

V gene TRBV28 combines with J gene TRBJ2-4, with 13 bases identical to TRBD2. J lost 1 base, V lost 6 bases, and 18 bases had no gene match. The CDR3 extends over 21 amino acids. Germline lookup yields CDR1 MDHEN and CDR2 SYDVKM. The CDR3 DNA is TGTGCCAGCAGCCTCCCTATTGGGACTAGCGGGGCGTGGGGGGCCAAAAACATTCAGTACTTC. Its protein product is CASSLPIGTSGAWGAKNIQYF. The full variable domain, in which reference TRBV28 and TRBJ2-4 provide the parts outside the CDR3, is DVKVTQSSRYLVKRTGEKVFLECVQDMDHENMFWYRQDPGLGLRLIYFSYDVKMKEKGDIPEGYSVSREKKERFSLILESASTNQTSMYLCASSLPIGTSGAWGAKNIQYFGAGTRLSVL.

This clone was picked up one time. The rearrangement uses TRBV28 and TRBJ2-1; 10 nucleotides agree with TRBD1. Germline V gene lookup returns CDR1 MDHEN and CDR2 SYDVKM. The CDR3 spans 15 residues. V lost 6 bases, J lost 10 bases, and 12 bases stayed unmatched. DNA for the CDR3: TGTGCCAGCAGAAGCCCTGGGACAGGGGATAAGGAGCAGTTCTTC. This encodes CASRSPGTGDKEQFF.